This T cell receptor (beta chain) comes out of a study of cytomegalovirus exposure and HLA in healthy donors (dated by TCRdb to 2017 to 2019). For the wider study: An earlier analysis of some 600 of the donors reported 276 Gb of sequence data and 100 million to 120 million unique TCR beta sequences obtained from approximately 180 million T cells. Approximately 330 gigabases of sequencing data and around 85 million unique TCR sequences made up an early release that covered several hundred HLA-typed donors. Of the 300 to 400 genotyped donors, over 65% fell in the genetic ancestry cluster associated with self-reported Caucasian donors. The aim of the study was to test whether cataloging public T cell receptors could identify signatures of past pathogen exposure. The study used immunosequencing to profile the T cell repertoires of approximately 630 subjects and linked those repertoires to cytomegalovirus serostatus. Besides the first cohort of under 700 subjects, a separate validation cohort made up of 120 or so different subjects was used. High-throughput TCR immunosequencing, statistical association of individual TCRs with disease status, and machine learning were combined to predict cytomegalovirus infection status. A later analysis re-examined previously published TCR beta repertoires from several hundred donors and added high-resolution HLA genotyping to investigate patterns of TCR occurrence. Rather than drawing on any new phenotypic data, the later analysis identified candidate immune exposures from TCR beta sequences and the way those sequences occurred across donors. In an earlier analysis of 587 of the donors, high-throughput TCR beta sequencing was used to judge whether each TCR beta V gene segment behaved as functional or pseudogenic. Donor age, sex, ethnicity and CMV serostatus were compiled alongside the repertoire data. A later genetic analysis used genome-wide SNP genotypes for about 65% of the roughly 670 donors, treating that subset as a discovery cohort. All discovery cohort repertoires had been generated using a single sequencing platform. HLA typing covered class I and class II loci at four-digit resolution. The number of donors typed differed by locus, with 629-630 for A, B, C, DRB1 and DQB1, roughly 520 for DQA1, about 610 for DPA1, and around 450 for DPB1. Four or five DR-DQ haplotypes were handled as single units for association and clustering because linkage in the cohort was strong. Across approximately 400 genotyped donors of the cohort, an average of about 200,000 unique TCR beta nucleotide sequences per donor were sequenced, and 15% to 20% of those sequences were non-productive.

Libraries were constructed by the immunoSEQ multiplex PCR assay. A mixture of 60 forward primers for TCR Vbeta segments and 13 reverse primers for TCR Jbeta segments was used in the multiplex PCR. The CDR3 region of rearranged TCR beta genes was amplified from genomic DNA by a multiplex PCR assay. Amplified TCR beta libraries were sequenced as 87-base-pair reads on the Illumina HiSeq System. The original pipeline was this. Across the 500 to 750 repertoires, a later analysis counted 80 million or so unique TCR beta chains, about 10 million of which were shared by at least two donors. To remove PCR and sequencing errors, raw reads were error-corrected and collapsed into unique sequences using a nearest-neighbor algorithm that merged closely related sequences. CDR3 sequences were aligned to IMGT reference sequences to assign V, D and J gene segments. For a sequence to be retained, a match of at least six nucleotides to both a V gene segment and a J gene segment was required. A rearrangement was called productive if the CDR3 had no stop codons and remained in frame with V and J, and every other rearrangement was called non-productive. CDR3 was defined by IMGT convention, running from the second conserved V-encoded cysteine to the conserved J-encoded phenylalanine. The earlier analysis of 550 to 650 of the donors excluded any sequence lacking an unambiguous match to a single V gene segment. An earlier analysis of several hundred of the donors called V segments functional above 56.7% productive rearrangements and segregating when the between-donor standard deviation exceeded 5%. A statistical classification framework was built to diagnose cytomegalovirus status from the catalog of TCR beta chain sequences. A later analysis assigned V and J genes by comparing TCR nucleotide sequences with IMGT/GENE-DB human TR gene sequences. Using the TCRdist pipeline, a later analysis assigned CDR3 sequences along with most-parsimonious VDJ recombination scenarios. In a later analysis, each TCR beta chain was defined by its CDR3 amino acid sequence together with its V-gene family, and reads without a unique V-gene family were excluded. As a way to deal with suspected cross-contamination and a sequencing artifact, a later analysis dropped 450 to 600 nucleotide sequences that were highly shared and had low generation probability. In a later analysis, a clonal expansion index for each public chain was calculated from normalized within-repertoire ranks of inferred template counts. A later analysis computed generation probabilities with a VDJ recombination model fitted to out-of-frame rearrangements, and checked the results against IGoR. In a later analysis, hypergeometric tests were used to score TCR-TCR, TCR-HLA and TCR-CMV co-occurrence, with a repertoire-size bias correction applied to TCR pairs. A later analysis estimated false discovery rates by permuting HLA or CMV assignments 20 times. In a later analysis, co-occurring TCRs were grouped using DBSCAN, with TCRdist sequence similarity added in when clustering inside HLA-allele-positive subsets. Co-occurrence clustering excluded repertoires with fewer than 30,000 or more than 120,000 public chains, plus five with anomalous nucleotide sharing. This immuneACCESS table, as held by TCRdb, lists in-frame sequences with V and J called but not all clones. Of the missing ones, under half trace to an unresolved V gene in checked studies; the others have no known cause. V, J and clone size reflect that table, while D and trimming were determined from the DNA. This sample is represented by around 120,000 clones; 50% to 65% of them were singletons. The ten largest clones take up approximately 11% of the sample.

The cohort consisted of hundreds of healthy bone marrow donors. At the time of sampling, every cohort member was nominally healthy, though immune exposures that went unrecorded were likely present. The donor was CMV seropositive and belonged to the group of around 300 seropositive cohort members. A peripheral blood sample was provided by each donor, and peripheral blood mononuclear cells were used for TCR beta sequencing. The Qiagen DNeasy Blood Extraction Kit was used to extract genomic DNA from the blood cell samples. Broad study findings and their caveats: HLA typing was unavailable for some donors at each locus, so association tests used only the typed subset. Because counts were too low, seventeen rarely observed V segments, including chromosome 9 orphons, were left out of the earlier analysis of about 620 of the donors. A cluster of highly shared sequence variants was judged likely to represent a technical artifact of the sequencing pipeline. In an earlier analysis of 450 to 750 of the donors, most TCR beta V segments appeared in productive rearrangements about 90% or about 30% of the time, broadly matching IMGT annotations. Linkage disequilibrium might explain the correlated functional status among segregating V segments, but an unknown experimental factor could not be excluded. A later analysis associated about 16,000 TCR beta sequences with specific HLA alleles at a false discovery rate of 0.05. For the cohort, immune exposure information was limited to CMV serostatus. A later analysis found that TCR association rates varied across HLA loci, with DRB1 alleles showing the most associated TCRs and HLA-C alleles the fewest. Most TCR sequences were observed very rarely across donors, whereas some public TCRs were present in many individuals. An association between a missense DCLRE1C variant and V-gene and J-gene trimming of TCR beta chains was found in a later genetic analysis and replicated in an independent cohort. Some IMGT-functional V segments, including TRBV6-2 and TRBV6-3, could not be told apart with the 87-base-pair reads, so those segments were excluded. Roughly uniform sequencing depth across donors was assumed in presence/absence analyses, although this assumption may not hold. Cytomegalovirus status was reported to be diagnosed by the classifier with high specificity and sensitivity in both the original and validation cohorts. In a later analysis, HLA-associated TCR beta chains were found to be more clonally expanded and to have lower generation probabilities than equally common non-associated chains. In vitro tests confirmed that three of the cytomegalovirus-associated TCR beta chains recognize cytomegalovirus antigens. According to a later genetic analysis, donors in an Asian-associated ancestry cluster had fewer N-insertions in productive TCRs than the approximately 690-donor mean. When HLA alleles, especially DR and DQ, strongly co-occurred, TCR associations were difficult to assign to individual alleles. According to a later analysis, parvovirus B19, influenza, CMV and Epstein-Barr virus appeared linked to several top co-occurrence clusters. The authors suggested that the approach could potentially be generalized to other disease states and immunological phenotypes. A later analysis found that most CMV-associated TCR beta chains appeared HLA-restricted, with HLA associations seemingly driven largely by CMV exposure. The study gave a list of under 200 TCR beta chains associated with cytomegalovirus. The cohort was sequenced for TCR beta chains only, and without alpha or paired-chain data the features that could be detected were limited. A further reported finding was that TCR beta sequences accurately predicted the HLA-A and HLA-B alleles for most subjects in the first cohort.

Concerning this clone: No antigen is known for it. No quality values exist for individual bases; no much larger clone is one base distant.

The germline V gene supplies CDR1 LGHNA and CDR2 YNFKEQ. Here V drops 1 base and J drops 4 bases, and the junction holds 6 bases not matched to any gene. The CDR3, cysteine through phenylalanine, is 16 amino acids long. The sequence is cut down to CDR3 DNA, 48 bases in frame from base 1. The source material was PBMCs. The clonotype comes from a middle-aged man in good health and CMV-seropositive. The chain is assembled from TRBV4-2 and TRBJ2-1; 8 of the junction bases match TRBD2. The CDR3 protein: CASSQGGSGDYNEQFF. The nucleotide sequence is given as TGTGCCAGCAGCCAAGGCGGTAGCGGGGATTACAATGAGCAGTTCTTC.